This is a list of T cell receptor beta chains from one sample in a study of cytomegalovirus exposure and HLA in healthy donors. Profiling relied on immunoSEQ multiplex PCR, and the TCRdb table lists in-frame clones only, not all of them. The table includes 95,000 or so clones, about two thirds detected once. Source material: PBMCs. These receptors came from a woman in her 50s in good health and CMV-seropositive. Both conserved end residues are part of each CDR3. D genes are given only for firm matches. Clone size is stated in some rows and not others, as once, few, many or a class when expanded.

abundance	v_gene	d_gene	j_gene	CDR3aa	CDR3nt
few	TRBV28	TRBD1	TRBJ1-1	CAGGQPSEAFF	TGTGCCGGGGGACAGCCATCTGAAGCTTTCTTT
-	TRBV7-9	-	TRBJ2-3	CASSLSAGRQYF	TGTGCCAGCAGCTTAAGTGCAGGGCGGCAGTATTTT
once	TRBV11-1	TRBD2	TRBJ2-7	CASSLRGRAKMDEQYF	TGTGCCAGCAGCTTAAGAGGGAGGGCCAAAATGGACGAGCAGTACTTC
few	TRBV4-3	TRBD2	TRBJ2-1	CASRRLAGGPGGEQFF	TGCGCCAGCAGGCGACTAGCGGGAGGGCCCGGGGGTGAGCAGTTCTTC
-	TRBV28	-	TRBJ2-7	CASSSSSYEQYF	TGTGCCAGCAGTTCGAGCTCCTACGAGCAGTACTTC
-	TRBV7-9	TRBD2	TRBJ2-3	CASTFTWGLAGGSTDTQYF	TGTGCCAGCACCTTTACGTGGGGACTAGCGGGAGGGAGCACAGATACGCAGTATTTT
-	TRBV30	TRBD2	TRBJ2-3	CAWNAGGTITDTQYF	TGTGCCTGGAATGCGGGAGGTACCATCACAGATACGCAGTATTTT
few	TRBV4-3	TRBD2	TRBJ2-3	CASSAQLGLAGLSDTQYF	TGCGCCAGCAGCGCTCAATTGGGACTAGCGGGATTGTCAGATACGCAGTATTTT
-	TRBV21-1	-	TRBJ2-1	CASSKSGTPVF	TGTGCCAGCAGCAAGTCTGGGACTCCAGTCTTC
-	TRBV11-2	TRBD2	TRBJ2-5	CASSLDLVAGGRQETQYF	TGTGCCAGCAGCTTAGATTTGGTAGCGGGAGGGAGGCAAGAGACCCAGTACTTC
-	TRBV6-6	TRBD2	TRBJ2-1	CASSRTPGLVLFEQFF	TGTGCCAGCAGTCGCACCCCGGGACTAGTTCTGTTTGAGCAGTTCTTC
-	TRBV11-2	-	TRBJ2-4	CASSFRENIQYF	TGTGCCAGCAGCTTTCGGGAAAACATTCAGTACTTC
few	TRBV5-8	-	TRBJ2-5	CASSFPRTQYF	TGTGCCAGCAGCTTCCCCAGGACCCAGTACTTC
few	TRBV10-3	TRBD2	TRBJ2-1	CAISGGLAGLSNEQFF	TGTGCCATCAGTGGAGGACTAGCGGGACTCTCCAATGAGCAGTTCTTC
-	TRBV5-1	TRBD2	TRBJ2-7	CASSSSSGSDEQYF	TGCGCCAGCAGCTCCTCTAGCGGGAGTGACGAGCAGTACTTC
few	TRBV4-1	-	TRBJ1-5	CASSQFDRSNQPQHF	TGCGCCAGCAGCCAATTTGACAGAAGCAATCAGCCCCAGCATTTT
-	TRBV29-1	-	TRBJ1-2	CSVEEADGYTF	TGCAGCGTTGAAGAGGCAGATGGCTACACCTTC
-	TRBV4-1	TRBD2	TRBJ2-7	CASSQEGLAVHGEQYF	TGCGCCAGCAGCCAAGAGGGACTAGCGGTACACGGCGAGCAGTACTTC
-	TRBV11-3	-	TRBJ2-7	CASSLGEDEQYF	TGTGCCAGCAGCTTGGGGGAGGACGAGCAGTACTTC
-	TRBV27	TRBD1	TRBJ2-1	CASSLQEDRTIYNEQFF	TGTGCCAGCAGTTTACAAGAGGACAGGACGATCTACAATGAGCAGTTCTTC
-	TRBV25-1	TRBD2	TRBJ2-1	CASSDLLAGGNNEQFF	TGTGCCAGCAGTGACCTACTAGCGGGAGGGAACAATGAGCAGTTCTTC
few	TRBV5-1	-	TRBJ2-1	CASSLERGGNEQFF	TGCGCCAGCAGCTTGGAGAGGGGAGGAAATGAGCAGTTCTTC